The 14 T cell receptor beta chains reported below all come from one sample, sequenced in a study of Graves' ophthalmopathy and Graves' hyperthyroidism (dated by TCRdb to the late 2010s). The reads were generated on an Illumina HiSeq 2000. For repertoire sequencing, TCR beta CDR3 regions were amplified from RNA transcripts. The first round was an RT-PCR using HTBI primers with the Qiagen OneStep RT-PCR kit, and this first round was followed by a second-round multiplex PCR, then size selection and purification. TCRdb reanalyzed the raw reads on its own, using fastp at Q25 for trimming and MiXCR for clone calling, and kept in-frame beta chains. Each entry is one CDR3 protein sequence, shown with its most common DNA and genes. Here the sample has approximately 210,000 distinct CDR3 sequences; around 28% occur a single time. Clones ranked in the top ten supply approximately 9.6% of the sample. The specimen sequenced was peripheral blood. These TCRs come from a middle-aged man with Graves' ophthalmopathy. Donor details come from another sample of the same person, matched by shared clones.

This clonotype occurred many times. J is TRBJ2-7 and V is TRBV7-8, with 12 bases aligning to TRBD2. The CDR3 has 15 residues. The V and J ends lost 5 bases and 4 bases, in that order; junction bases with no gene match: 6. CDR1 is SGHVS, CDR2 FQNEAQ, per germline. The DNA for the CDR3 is TGTGCCAGCAGCCGGACTAGCGGGATGTCTTACGAGCAGTACTTC. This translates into CASSRTSGMSYEQYF.

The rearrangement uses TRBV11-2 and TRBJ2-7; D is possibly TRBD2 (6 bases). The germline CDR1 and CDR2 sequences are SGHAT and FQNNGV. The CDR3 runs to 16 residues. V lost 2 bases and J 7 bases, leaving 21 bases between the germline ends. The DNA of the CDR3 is TGTGCCAGCAGCTTAAGAGGTGGCGGGGCTTTTTTTGAGCAGTACTTC. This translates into CASSLRGGGAFFEQYF.

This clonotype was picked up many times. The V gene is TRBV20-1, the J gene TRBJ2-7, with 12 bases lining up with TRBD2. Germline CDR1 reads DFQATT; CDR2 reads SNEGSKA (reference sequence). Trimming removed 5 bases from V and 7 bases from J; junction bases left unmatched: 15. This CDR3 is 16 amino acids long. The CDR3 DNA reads TGCAGTGCTCAGACTACTAGCGGGAGGCTCGGGGGGGAGCAGTACTTC. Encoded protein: CSAQTTSGRLGGEQYF.

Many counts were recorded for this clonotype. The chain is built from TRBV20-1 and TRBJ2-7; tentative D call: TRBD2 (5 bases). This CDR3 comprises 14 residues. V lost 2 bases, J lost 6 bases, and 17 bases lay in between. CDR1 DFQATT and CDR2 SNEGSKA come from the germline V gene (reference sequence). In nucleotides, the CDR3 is TGCAGTGCTAGAAGGACGGGATTCACCACCGAGCAGTACTTC. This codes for CSARRTGFTTEQYF.

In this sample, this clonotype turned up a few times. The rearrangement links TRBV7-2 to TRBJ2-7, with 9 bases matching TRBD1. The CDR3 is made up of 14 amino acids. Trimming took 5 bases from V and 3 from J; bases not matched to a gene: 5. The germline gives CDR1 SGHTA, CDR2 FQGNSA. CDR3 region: CASSQGQGRYEQYF. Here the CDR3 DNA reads TGTGCCAGCAGCCAGGGACAGGGTCGCTACGAGCAGTACTTC. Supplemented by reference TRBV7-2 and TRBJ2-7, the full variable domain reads GAGVSQSPSNKVTEKGKDVELRCDPISGHTALYWYRQSLGQGLEFLIYFQGNSAPDKSGLPSDRFSAERTGGSVSTLTIQRTQQEDSAVYLCASSQGQGRYEQYFGPGTRLTVT.

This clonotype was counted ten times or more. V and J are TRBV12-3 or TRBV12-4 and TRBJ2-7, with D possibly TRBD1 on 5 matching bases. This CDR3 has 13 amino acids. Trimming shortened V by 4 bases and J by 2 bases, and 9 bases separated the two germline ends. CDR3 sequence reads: CASSWLGAYEQYF. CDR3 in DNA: TGTGCCAGCAGTTGGCTAGGGGCCTACGAGCAGTACTTC.

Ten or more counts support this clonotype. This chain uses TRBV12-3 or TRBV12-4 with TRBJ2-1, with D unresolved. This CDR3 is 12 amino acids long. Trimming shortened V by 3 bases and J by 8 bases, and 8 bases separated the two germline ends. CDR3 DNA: TGTGCCAGCAGTTTTTCTAGGGATGAGCAGTTCTTC. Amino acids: CASSFSRDEQFF.

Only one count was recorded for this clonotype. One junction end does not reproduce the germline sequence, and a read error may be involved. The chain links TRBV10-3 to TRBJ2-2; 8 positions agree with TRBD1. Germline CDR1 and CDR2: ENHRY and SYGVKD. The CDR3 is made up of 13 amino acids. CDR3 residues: CSMGQANTGELFF. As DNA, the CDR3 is TGTTCCATGGGACAGGCGAACACCGGGGAGCTGTTTTTT.

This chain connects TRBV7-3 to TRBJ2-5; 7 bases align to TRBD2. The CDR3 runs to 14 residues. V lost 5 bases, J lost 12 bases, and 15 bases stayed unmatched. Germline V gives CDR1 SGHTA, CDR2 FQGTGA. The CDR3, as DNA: TGTGCCAGCAGCCCGGGGGAGGGTTGGGGACCTGAGTACTTC. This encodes CASSPGEGWGPEYF.

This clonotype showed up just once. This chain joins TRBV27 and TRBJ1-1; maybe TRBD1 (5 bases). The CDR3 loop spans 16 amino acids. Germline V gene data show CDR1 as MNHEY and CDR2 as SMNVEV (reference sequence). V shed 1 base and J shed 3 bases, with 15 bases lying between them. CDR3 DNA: TGTGCCAGCAGTTTATTCGGGGCGGGGGGGTACACTGAAGCTTTCTTT. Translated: CASSLFGAGGYTEAFF.

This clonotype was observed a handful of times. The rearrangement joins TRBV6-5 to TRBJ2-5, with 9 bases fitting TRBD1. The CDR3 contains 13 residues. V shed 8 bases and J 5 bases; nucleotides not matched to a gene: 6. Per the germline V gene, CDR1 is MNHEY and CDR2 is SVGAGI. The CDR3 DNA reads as TGTGCCAGCGTTGGGACAGGGCGGGAGACCCAGTACTTC. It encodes CASVGTGRETQYF.

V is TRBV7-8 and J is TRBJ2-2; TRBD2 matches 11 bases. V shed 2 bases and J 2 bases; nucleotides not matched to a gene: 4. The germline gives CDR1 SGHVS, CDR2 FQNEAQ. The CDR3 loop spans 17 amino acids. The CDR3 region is CASSLRTSGSNTGELFF. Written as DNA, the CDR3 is TGTGCCAGCAGCTTAAGAACTAGCGGGAGTAACACCGGGGAGCTGTTTTTT.

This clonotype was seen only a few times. CDR3 loop: CASSPLFGSYGYTF. The CDR3 bases are TGTGCCAGCAGTCCACTGTTCGGGTCCTATGGCTACACCTTC. The chain recombines TRBV28 with TRBJ1-2; unclear D gene. Germline V CDR1 and CDR2: MDHEN, SYDVKM. The CDR3 extends over 14 amino acids. The V end was cut by 5 bases, the J end by 4 bases, with 14 bases between.

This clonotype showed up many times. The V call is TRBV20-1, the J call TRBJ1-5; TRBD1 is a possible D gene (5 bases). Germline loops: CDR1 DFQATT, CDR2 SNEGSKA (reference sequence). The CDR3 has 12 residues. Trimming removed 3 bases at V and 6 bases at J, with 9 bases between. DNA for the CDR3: TGCAGTGCTAGTGCGGGGCCTCAGCCCCAGCATTTT. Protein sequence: CSASAGPQPQHF.